Reported below is one TCR beta chain. This clone was detected once. It lacks a known antigen. Base quality data are lacking; no much larger clone is found one base away. Its CDR3 holds 16 amino acids, cysteine through phenylalanine. Of all the DNA, just the CDR3 is kept, 48 bases in frame from base 1. The germline V gene yields MNHEY for CDR1 and SVGAGI for CDR2. V is clipped by 6 bases and J by 0 bases, and the sequence between their germline boundaries is 15 bases long. This specimen belongs to a study of blood T cell repertoires in COVID-19 (dated by TCRdb to 2018 to 2020). Looking at the study overall: Samples covering the acute and convalescent phases of COVID-19 were provided by collaborators in the United States, Italy and Spain. HLA class I and class II types, where available, came from metadata supplied by the sample provider rather than from assay-based typing. The material from the prospective study consisted of cDNA or gDNA derived from T cells, B-cell-depleted T cells, or PBMCs. The sample metadata nearly always contained a de-identified subject ID, COVID-19 status, age in years and sex. The repertoires were released in a freely available public database intended as a resource for research on the immune response to SARS-CoV-2. The samples were drawn from two sources: the first 160 participants of the ongoing ImmuneRACE study, and 950 to 1,500 subjects contributed by 6 global collaborators. Subjects who had been exposed to COVID-19, were actively infected with it, or had recovered from it provided the deeply sampled blood TCRbeta repertoires that made up the dataset. Results and caveats for the whole study, not just this receptor: Clinical and demographic metadata were provided uncurated, with the amount varying by source and participant.

TCRbeta CDR3 regions were amplified from genomic DNA by means of the immunoSEQ Assay, a bias-controlled multiplex PCR. Per the authors' processing: Within the assay, amplification of reference gene primers was used to estimate how many nucleated cells each sample contained. To quantify the absolute abundance of each unique TCRbeta CDR3 rearrangement, sequence reads were collapsed and filtered. For each sample, productive Simpson clonality was calculated by taking the square root of Simpson's diversity index across productive rearrangements. Not all clones reach the TCRdb copy of this immuneACCESS table, which keeps in-frame sequences only. Checked studies attribute under half of the gap to unresolved V genes and leave the rest unexplained. From that table come the V and J calls and clone size; the DNA was used to work out D and trimming. The sample contains 110,000 to 150,000 clones, about 79% of them found a single time. The biggest ten clones account for 3% to 3.5% of the sample.

The collaborating institutions used their own protocols to collect whole blood in K2EDTA tubes. For TCRbeta analysis, collaborator samples were shipped as frozen whole blood, as isolated PBMCs, or as DNA extracted from either sample type. The chain is made from TRBV6-5 and TRBJ1-5, with the D gene too uncertain to name. This clonotype originated in a woman of 80 years or more with acute or convalescent COVID-19. The sequenced sample consisted of peripheral blood. Read as DNA, the sequence is TGTGCCAGCAGCTACGGACCGGGAGGTAGCAATCAGCCCCAGCATTTT. This gives the protein CASSYGPGGSNQPQHF.